The 25 T cell receptor beta chains below all came from one sample that was sequenced in a study of beta chain features in type 1 diabetes. Sequenced material consisted of expressed TCRB transcripts (all of the isolated RNA was reverse transcribed). This table comes from immunoSEQ multiplex PCR, and its TCRdb copy is limited to in-frame clones, with some not included. The table records about 930,000 clones, 17% of them present only once. The sample consisted of naive CD4+ T cells from blood. These receptors all stem from a woman aged 18 to 35 in good health.

The table lists this clone with a few counts. This sequence joins TRBV7-3 and TRBJ2-3; TRBD2 aligns across 7 bases. This CDR3 has 17 amino acids. CDR1 and CDR2 from the germline V gene are SGHTA and FQGTGA. The V segment lost 5 bases and the J segment 2 bases; nucleotides outside the gene matches: 13. In DNA form, the CDR3 reads TGTGCCAGCAGCCCGAAGCCGGGACTACCCTTCACAGATACGCAGTATTTT. This sequence encodes CASSPKPGLPFTDTQYF.

The chain has TRBV28 and TRBJ1-4, with D uncertain. V lost 6 bases to trimming and J lost 4 bases, with 18 bases between them. The CDR3 has 16 amino acids. Per germline, CDR1 MDHEN and CDR2 SYDVKM. CDR3 in amino acids: CASSTRRGRHNEKLFF. The CDR3 region has the DNA TGTGCCAGCAGCACTCGTCGCGGGAGACATAATGAAAAACTGTTTTTT.

This rearrangement joins TRBV10-3 to TRBJ2-1; 8 bases are shared with TRBD1. The CDR3 is 18 amino acids. CDR1 is ENHRY, CDR2 SYGVKD, per germline. The junction had 26 bases not matched to a gene; V was cut back by 11 bases and J by 8 bases. In nucleotides, the CDR3 is TGTGCCGCATCGGGGACGGGGACAGGTCGAAGGCTTGACGATGAGCAGTTCTTC. It yields the protein CAASGTGTGRRLDDEQFF.

The gene calls are TRBV5-4 and TRBJ2-1; D possibly corresponds to TRBD2 (6 bases). The CDR3 extends over 15 amino acids. Germline CDR1 and CDR2: SGHNT and YYREEE (reference sequence). V lost 1 base and J 3 bases, leaving 11 bases between the germline ends. As DNA, the CDR3 is TGTGCCAGCAGCTTGCGGCGGGATGTCTACAATGAGCAGTTCTTC. Protein product: CASSLRRDVYNEQFF.

The chain recombines TRBV21-1 with TRBJ2-7; TRBD2 reflects the table's D call only, with no check against the DNA. TRBV21-1 is described as a pseudogene. The CDR3 spans 16 residues. The DNA for the CDR3 is TGTGCCAGCAGCAAAGGCGCAAGCGGGAGTGCCAACGAGCAGTACTTC. This encodes CASSKGASGSANEQYF.

The chain is built from TRBV5-1 and TRBJ1-1; the D gene is possibly TRBD1 (5 bases). The V gene's germline CDR1 is SGHRS and CDR2 YFSETQ. Trimming took 1 base from V and 1 from J, leaving 8 bases between them. The CDR3 has 14 residues. Written as DNA, the CDR3 is TGCGCCAGCAGCTTGTTTGGACAGAACACTGAAGCTTTCTTT. Translated: CASSLFGQNTEAFF.

The rearrangement links TRBV6-5 to TRBJ2-6, with D unclear. CDR3 length: 13 amino acids. Per the germline V gene, CDR1 is MNHEY and CDR2 is SVGAGI. The V end was cut by 7 bases, the J end by 0 bases, with 4 bases between. In DNA form, the CDR3 reads TGTGCCAGCATCTCCTCTGGGGCCAACGTCCTGACTTTC. It yields the protein CASISSGANVLTF.

CDR3 in amino acids: CASSYQGYQPQHF. CDR3 nucleotides: TGTGCCAGCAGTTACCAGGGTTATCAGCCCCAGCATTTT. The chain uses TRBV27 and TRBJ1-5; tentative D call: TRBD1 (5 bases). Trimming shortened V by 4 bases and J by 5 bases, and 9 bases separated the two germline ends. CDR1 is MNHEY and CDR2 is SMNVEV in the germline V gene (reference sequence). This CDR3 contains 13 residues.

The V and J genes are TRBV6-6 and TRBJ2-7, with 7 bases identical to TRBD1. Losses at the gene ends were 6 bases for V and 2 bases for J; bases not matched to a gene: 4. The CDR3 length is 13 residues. CDR1 and CDR2 from the germline V gene are MNHNY and SVGAGI (reference sequence). The CDR3 DNA is TGTGCCAGCAGGCCGGACAGGACCTACGAGCAGTACTTC. It is translated as CASRPDRTYEQYF.

Comments on this clone: The sample carries other DNA sequences with the same CDR3. The J gene is TRBJ2-5, the V gene TRBV28; D not resolved. Looked up from germline, CDR1 is MDHEN and CDR2 is SYDVKM. V was shortened by 2 bases and J by 1 base, with 8 bases between the two germline ends. The CDR3 consists of 14 residues. This CDR3 reads CASSLGQIQETQYF. The DNA for the CDR3 is TGTGCCAGCAGTTTAGGGCAGATCCAAGAGACCCAGTACTTC.

This clone has only a few counts. The gene calls are TRBV29-1 and TRBJ2-5; 9 bases fit TRBD2. Trimming cost V 3 bases and J 4 bases; bases outside gene matches: 6. This CDR3 spans 14 amino acids. Germline CDR1 and CDR2: SQVTM and ANQGSEA. CDR3 sequence (DNA): TGCAGCGTTGATGTAGCGGGAGTGGCAGAGACCCAGTACTTC. It encodes CSVDVAGVAETQYF. Full variable domain (remainder filled in from reference TRBV29-1 and TRBJ2-5): SAVISQKPSRDICQRGTSLTIQCQVDSQVTMMFWYRQQPGQSLTLIATANQGSEATYESGFVIDKFPISRPNLTFSTLTVSNMSPEDSSIYLCSVDVAGVAETQYFGPGTRLLVL.

There are a few counts of this clone. CDR3 sequence (DNA): TGTGCCAGCAACAGGTTAGCGCACTACAATGAGCAGTTCTTC. Translation gives CASNRLAHYNEQFF. This rearrangement joins TRBV28 to TRBJ2-1; tentatively, D is TRBD1 or TRBD2 (5 bases each). This CDR3 region has 14 residues. With 7 bases removed from V and 3 bases from J, the gap between germline ends came to 13 bases. Germline values: CDR1 MDHEN, CDR2 SYDVKM.

The CDR3 is CASKAGEAYEQYF. The DNA of the CDR3 is TGTGCCAGCAAAGCGGGAGAGGCCTACGAGCAGTACTTC. The V call is TRBV6-6, the J call TRBJ2-7; 8 nucleotides line up with TRBD2. V lost 7 bases, J lost 2 bases, and 4 bases stayed unmatched. In germline, CDR1 is MNHNY, CDR2 SVGAGI (reference sequence). The CDR3 is 13 residues long.

There are a few counts of this clone. V is TRBV7-2 and J is TRBJ2-1; a possible D gene is TRBD1 (6 bases). The CDR3 has 15 amino acids. Trimming took off 2 bases at V and 5 bases at J, with 13 bases between the two ends. Germline CDR1 SGHTA, CDR2 FQGNSA. For the CDR3, the DNA is TGTGCCAGCAGCTTATTTACAGGGCCTAACAATGAGCAGTTCTTC. Amino acid sequence: CASSLFTGPNNEQFF.

CDR3 sequence (DNA): TGTGCCAGCAGCTTCCCTGGGACAGGGGCCGGGGAGCTGTTTTTT. Amino acid sequence: CASSFPGTGAGELFF. The chain recombines TRBV7-9 with TRBJ2-2; 10 bases map to TRBD1. The CDR3 loop spans 15 amino acids. The germline V gene encodes CDR1 SEHNR and CDR2 FQNEAQ (reference sequence). The V gene end was trimmed by 3 bases and the J gene end by 6 bases; junction bases not matched to a gene: 4.

The chain employs TRBV4-3 and TRBJ2-3; D possibly corresponds to TRBD2 (6 bases). Germline CDR1 is LGHNA and CDR2 is YSLEER. V was trimmed by 3 bases and J by 8 bases, leaving 9 bases between them. This CDR3 region has 12 residues. The CDR3 DNA follows: TGCGCCAGCAGCCAGGGGAGGTCTACGCAGTATTTT. Protein: CASSQGRSTQYF.

The chain employs TRBV7-3 and TRBJ2-2; 12 bases map to TRBD2. The CDR3 has 17 amino acids. The germline CDR1 and CDR2 sequences are SGHTA and FQGTGA. Trimming took 5 bases from V and 7 from J; bases not matched to a gene: 11. CDR3 sequence: CASSDHVLAGGVGELFF. The CDR3 DNA reads as TGTGCCAGCAGCGACCATGTACTAGCGGGAGGAGTCGGGGAGCTGTTTTTT.

The rearrangement joins TRBV7-2 to TRBJ2-2, with D perhaps TRBD2 (5 bases). The germline CDR1 and CDR2 sequences are SGHTA and FQGNSA. This CDR3 is built from 15 residues. The V and J ends lost 5 bases and 4 bases respectively, with 14 bases between them. CDR3 in DNA: TGTGCCAGCAGCGTTAGCGCTCAGATCACCGGGGAGCTGTTTTTT. Protein: CASSVSAQITGELFF. The whole variable domain, remainder taken from reference TRBV7-2 and TRBJ2-2, is GAGVSQSPSNKVTEKGKDVELRCDPISGHTALYWYRQSLGQGLEFLIYFQGNSAPDKSGLPSDRFSAERTGGSVSTLTIQRTQQEDSAVYLCASSVSAQITGELFFGEGSRLTVL.

The chain employs TRBV29-1 and TRBJ2-3; D remains ambiguous. CDR3 length: 13 amino acids. CDR1 is SQVTM, CDR2 ANQGSEA, per germline. V lost 3 bases and J 7 bases, leaving 14 bases between the germline ends. CDR3 DNA: TGCAGCGTTGATGGCGAACTAACAAATACGCAGTATTTT. Translation: CSVDGELTNTQYF.

J is TRBJ2-7 and V is TRBV21-1; TRBD1, the table's D call, was not compared with the DNA. TRBV21-1 corresponds to a pseudogene. The CDR3 totals 17 residues. DNA of the CDR3: TGTGCCAGCAGCCACCGGGACAGGGGTTGCCGTCCCTACGAGCAGTACTTC. It codes for CASSHRDRGCRPYEQYF.

The gene calls are TRBV27 and TRBJ2-1; 8 positions agree with TRBD1. Germline values: CDR1 MNHEY, CDR2 SMNVEV (reference sequence). Trimming took 9 bases from V and 6 from J; bases not matched to a gene: 10. The CDR3 extends over 14 amino acids. The CDR3 here is CASRQGQYSNEQFF. DNA for the CDR3: TGTGCCAGTCGACAGGGGCAATATTCCAATGAGCAGTTCTTC.

The genes are TRBV18 and TRBJ2-7, with 8 positions matching TRBD2. V was clipped by 0 bases and J by 7 bases; unmatched bases: 5. The CDR3 contains 14 residues. Germline V gene lookup returns CDR1 KGHSH and CDR2 LQKENI. The CDR3 DNA sequence: TGTGCCAGCTCACCACCGGGACTAGAGGGTGAGCAGTACTTC. Its translation: CASSPPGLEGEQYF.

This chain uses TRBV7-3 with TRBJ2-1; D is ambiguous. The CDR3 loop spans 12 amino acids. Germline V gene data show CDR1 as SGHTA and CDR2 as FQGTGA. The ends were cut back, 5 bases at V and 6 bases at J, with 8 bases in the middle. The CDR3 DNA reads TGTGCCAGCAGCCGTACCGGCAATGAGCAGTTCTTC. Its translation: CASSRTGNEQFF.

The chain carries TRBV7-8 and TRBJ2-7; 9 nucleotides agree with TRBD2. J gave up 2 bases and V 3 bases, and 8 bases lay outside the gene matches. This CDR3 is built from 16 residues. Germline V gene lookup returns CDR1 SGHVS and CDR2 FQNEAQ. Here the CDR3 reads CASSLKRLAAPYEQYF. The DNA for the CDR3 is TGTGCCAGCAGCTTGAAAAGACTAGCGGCCCCCTACGAGCAGTACTTC.

This clone has more than one count but fewer than ten. The chain couples TRBV11-1 to TRBJ2-1; D perhaps matches TRBD2 (6 bases). Germline CDR1 reads SGHAT; CDR2 reads FQDESV (reference sequence). The CDR3 consists of 15 residues. The germline V and J ends were trimmed by 5 bases and 0 bases, with 11 bases remaining between them. CDR3 sequence reads: CASSQRVISYNEQFF. The CDR3 DNA reads TGTGCCAGCAGCCAGCGGGTCATCTCCTACAATGAGCAGTTCTTC.